Shown below are 11 T cell receptor beta chains from a single sample sequenced in a study of blood T cells in healthy people across ages (dated by TCRdb to 2015 to 2017). Library prep was done by 5' RACE. The data were produced on an Illumina HiSeq 2500. A second about 7 to 12 cycle PCR used a sample-barcoded 5' primer and a J-beta primer mix. TCRdb handled the public reads itself, with Q25 trimming in fastp and clone calling in MiXCR, and kept productive beta chains. Records with the same CDR3 protein are collapsed into one entry carrying the most frequent genes and DNA. The sample table contains just over 1 million distinct CDR3 sequences; only one count was recorded for 45% of them. Over 15% of the sample goes to the ten largest clones. Sequences were obtained from blood. The receptor set was obtained from a woman aged 55-70 years in good health.

The chain recombines TRBV7-2 with TRBJ2-3; the D is unclear. Germline V gives CDR1 SGHTA, CDR2 FQGNSA. Trimming removed 1 base from V and 3 bases from J, with 8 bases in between. This CDR3 region has 14 residues. CDR3 loop: CASSLDLATDTQYF. The CDR3 region has the DNA TGTGCCAGCAGCTTAGATCTGGCGACAGATACGCAGTATTTT.

The V call is TRBV6-4, the J call TRBJ1-2; 10 nucleotides align to TRBD1. Per germline, CDR1 MRHNA and CDR2 SNTAGT. The CDR3 loop spans 16 amino acids. Trimming at V came to 2 bases and at J to 3 bases, leaving 6 bases not matched to a gene. CDR3: CASSDRDRGMYYGYTF. The CDR3 nucleotides read TGTGCCAGCAGTGACAGGGACAGGGGAATGTACTATGGCTACACCTTC.

The V call is TRBV29-1, the J call TRBJ2-7, with D tentatively TRBD2 (5 bases). V was pared by 5 bases and J by 2 bases, with 7 bases between. The CDR3 has 11 residues. The germline CDR1 and CDR2 sequences are SQVTM and ANQGSEA. The DNA of the CDR3 is TGCAGCGTTAGGACTCCCTACGAGCAGTACTTC. Translated, it gives CSVRTPYEQYF.

The rearrangement uses TRBV20-1 and TRBJ2-5, with 7 nucleotides matching TRBD2. This CDR3 comprises 13 residues. V gave up 7 bases and J gave up 3 bases; unmatched junction bases: 8. Germline assignment: CDR1 DFQATT and CDR2 SNEGSKA (reference sequence). The CDR3 here is CSGFLAGEETQYF. Written as DNA, the CDR3 is TGCAGTGGATTTCTCGCGGGAGAAGAGACCCAGTACTTC.

This clonotype was observed at least ten times. CDR3 in DNA: TGTGCCAGCAGCGTAGCTACGGGCAGACATGCTAACTATGGCTACACCTTC. Amino acid sequence: CASSVATGRHANYGYTF. This rearrangement joins TRBV9 to TRBJ1-2; D uncertain. This CDR3 is 17 amino acids long. Looked up from germline, CDR1 is SGDLS and CDR2 is YYNGEE. Trimming removed 0 bases at V and 0 bases at J, with 15 bases between.

The chain combines TRBV5-1 with TRBJ1-2; 9 bases align to TRBD1. V lost 0 bases and J lost 7; bases outside the gene matches: 7. This CDR3 has 15 amino acids. Germline assignment: CDR1 SGHRS and CDR2 YFSETQ. CDR3 DNA sequence: TGCGCCAGCAGCTTGGCCGGGACAGGGACTATTGGCTACACCTTC. This codes for CASSLAGTGTIGYTF.

The chain links TRBV20-1 to TRBJ2-1; the D call may be TRBD1 or TRBD2 (5 bases each). The CDR3 loop spans 16 amino acids. V gave up 6 bases and J gave up 0 bases, with 18 bases separating them. CDR1 DFQATT and CDR2 SNEGSKA come from the germline V gene (reference sequence). CDR3 amino acids: CSAHIGAASSYNEQFF. The CDR3 coding sequence is TGCAGTGCCCACATCGGGGCGGCCAGCTCCTACAATGAGCAGTTCTTC.

Only a few counts were recorded for this clonotype. The chain links TRBV6-5 to TRBJ2-5; D not certain. Germline assignment: CDR1 MNHEY and CDR2 SVGAGI. Deletions cut 7 bases from V and 4 bases from J, with 16 bases between. The CDR3 has 14 residues. The CDR3 sequence is CASKVGWFGETQYF. CDR3 bases: TGTGCCAGCAAAGTGGGCTGGTTCGGAGAGACCCAGTACTTC.

This clonotype has only a few counts. The chain uses TRBV5-1 and TRBJ2-7; 9 bases match TRBD2. The CDR3 runs 15 residues. The V gene's germline CDR1 is SGHRS and CDR2 YFSETQ. V lost 2 bases and J lost 2; bases outside the gene matches: 5. The CDR3 DNA follows: TGCGCCAGCAGCTTTGGCGCTAGCGGGGCCTACGAGCAGTACTTC. Protein product: CASSFGASGAYEQYF.

This clonotype was detected only a few times. The chain has TRBV7-2 and TRBJ2-7; 7 bases fit TRBD2. The V segment lost 7 bases and the J segment 6 bases; nucleotides outside the gene matches: 3. Germline V gene data show CDR1 as SGHTA and CDR2 as FQGNSA. CDR3 length: 11 residues. The CDR3 here is CASTGLGEQYF. CDR3 sequence (DNA): TGTGCCAGCACTGGACTAGGCGAGCAGTACTTC. Together with reference TRBV7-2 and TRBJ2-7, the CDR3 gives the full variable domain: GAGVSQSPSNKVTEKGKDVELRCDPISGHTALYWYRQSLGQGLEFLIYFQGNSAPDKSGLPSDRFSAERTGGSVSTLTIQRTQQEDSAVYLCASTGLGEQYFGPGTRLTVT.

There are a few counts of this clonotype. The CDR3 is CATSEAPTYEQYF. The CDR3 nucleotides are TGTGCCACCTCTGAGGCGCCCACCTACGAGCAGTACTTC. V and J are TRBV6-6 and TRBJ2-7; no firm D call. From germline, CDR1 is MNHNY and CDR2 SVGAGI (reference sequence). This CDR3 is built from 13 residues. Trimming took off 10 bases at V and 2 bases at J, with 15 bases between the two ends.